Shown below are 18 T cell receptor beta chains from a single sample sequenced in a study of PD-L1 blockade in urothelial cancer. Time point denoted: peripheral blood 6 weeks after treatment start. The data were produced by immunoSEQ multiplex PCR, yet TCRdb's version contains in-frame clones alone and is incomplete. The sample lists about 41,000 clones, 70% to 90% occurring once. The sequences come from PBMCs, collected around atezolizumab (anti-PD-L1) treatment. The origin of the receptors is an older man with urothelial cancer.

The chain recombines TRBV28 with TRBJ1-1; D might be TRBD1 (5 bases). This CDR3 spans 14 amino acids. Between the trimmed V and J ends, which lost 0 bases and 7 bases, there was a span of 12 bases. Germline V gene sequence: CDR1 MDHEN, CDR2 SYDVKM. The CDR3 spells CASSLWAGKVEAFF. CDR3 sequence (DNA): TGTGCCAGCAGTTTATGGGCAGGGAAGGTTGAAGCTTTCTTT.

This clone showed up just once. This chain connects TRBV11-1 to TRBJ2-2; 7 nucleotides match TRBD1. The V gene's germline CDR1 is SGHAT and CDR2 FQDESV (reference sequence). After removal of 6 bases from V and 2 bases from J, the junction contained 15 bases not matched to a gene. CDR3 length equals 18 residues. CDR3 nucleotide sequence: TGTGCCAGCAGATTTACATACGACAGGGCTCCCAACACCGGGGAGCTGTTTTTT. Translation gives CASRFTYDRAPNTGELFF. Full variable domain (rest looked up from reference TRBV11-1 and TRBJ2-2): EAEVAQSPRYKITEKSQAVAFWCDPISGHATLYWYRQILGQGPELLVQFQDESVVDDSQLPKDRFSAERLKGVDSTLKIQPAELGDSAMYLCASRFTYDRAPNTGELFFGEGSRLTVL.

The CDR3 nucleotides read TGTGCCAGCAGTGAGGACAGGGGACTCTATGGCTACACCTTC. This translates into CASSEDRGLYGYTF. The rearrangement links TRBV6-1 to TRBJ1-2, with TRBD1 matching over 9 bases. The CDR3 is made up of 14 amino acids. The junction had 3 bases not matched to a gene; V was cut back by 3 bases and J by 4 bases. Germline CDR1 is MNHNS and CDR2 is SASEGT.

The CDR3 region has the DNA TGTGCCAGCAGGAGGGGCCAGGGGGCGCATACTGAAGCTTTCTTT. Protein sequence: CASRRGQGAHTEAFF. The chain carries TRBV2 and TRBJ1-1, with TRBD1 matching over 8 bases. After removal of 6 bases from V and 5 bases from J, the junction contained 11 bases not matched to a gene. Germline lookup yields CDR1 SNHLY and CDR2 FYNNEI. The CDR3 runs to 15 residues.

This clone has more than one count but fewer than ten. This chain connects TRBV2 to TRBJ2-1, with TRBD2 identical over 8 bases. The CDR3 covers 15 residues. V shed 9 bases and J 3 bases; nucleotides not matched to a gene: 10. Germline V gene data show CDR1 as SNHLY and CDR2 as FYNNEI. The CDR3 DNA follows: TGTGCCAGAAGTAAAAGCGGGAGAAACTACAATGAGCAGTTCTTC. Its translation is CARSKSGRNYNEQFF.

The chain joins TRBV18 to TRBJ2-1, with TRBD2 matching 11 bases. V lost 3 bases, J lost 7 bases, and 5 bases stayed unmatched. CDR1 KGHSH and CDR2 LQKENI come from the germline V gene. The CDR3 is 15 amino acids. The CDR3 DNA is TGTGCCAGCTCACCCGTAGCGGGAGGGGAAAATGAGCAGTTCTTC. Encoded protein: CASSPVAGGENEQFF.

V usage is TRBV10-3 and J usage is TRBJ2-6; no clear D gene. The ends were cut back, 6 bases at V and 0 bases at J, with 6 bases in the middle. This CDR3 comprises 14 residues. Looked up from germline, CDR1 is ENHRY and CDR2 is SYGVKD. CDR3 in DNA: TGTGCCATCAGGGCAGACTCTGGGGCCAACGTCCTGACTTTC. Residues: CAIRADSGANVLTF.

This sequence joins TRBV5-1 and TRBJ2-7, with no clear D. The CDR3 covers 14 residues. V was trimmed by 1 base and J by 3 bases, leaving 11 bases between them. Germline CDR1 and CDR2: SGHRS and YFSETQ. The CDR3 protein is CASSLLSPGYEQYF. The CDR3 nucleotides are TGCGCCAGCAGCTTGCTTAGTCCGGGCTACGAGCAGTACTTC.

The CDR3 DNA follows: TGCAGCGTTCCCAAACCCGGGAGTGTGGATACGCAGTATTTT. Translated: CSVPKPGSVDTQYF. The chain joins TRBV29-1 to TRBJ2-3; D possibly corresponds to TRBD2 (6 bases). Germline loops: CDR1 SQVTM, CDR2 ANQGSEA. This CDR3 has 14 amino acids. Trimming left V 5 bases short and J 6 bases short, with 18 bases between.

This chain links TRBV2 with TRBJ2-5; 9 positions agree with TRBD2. V lost 11 bases to trimming and J lost 4 bases; unmatched junction nucleotides: 5. This CDR3 spans 12 amino acids. CDR1 and CDR2 (germline): SNHLY, FYNNEI. For the CDR3, the DNA is TGTGCCGCGGGGACTAGCCCAGAGACCCAGTACTTC. It yields the protein CAAGTSPETQYF.

V usage is TRBV5-1 and J usage is TRBJ1-4, with 7 bases that match TRBD1. CDR1 SGHRS and CDR2 YFSETQ come from the germline V gene. The V and J ends lost 0 bases and 5 bases, in that order; junction bases with no gene match: 4. This CDR3 has 15 residues. CDR3 nucleotides: TGCGCCAGCAGCTTGGCGGGACAGAGAAATGAAAAACTGTTTTTT. This translates into CASSLAGQRNEKLFF.

The gene calls are TRBV28 and TRBJ2-5, with 8 bases lining up with TRBD2. Germline values: CDR1 MDHEN, CDR2 SYDVKM. J was trimmed by 1 base and V by 5 bases; bases with no gene match: 6. This CDR3 spans 15 amino acids. The CDR3 loop is CASSLFTSGQETQYF. The CDR3 bases are TGTGCCAGCAGTCTCTTTACTAGCGGCCAAGAGACCCAGTACTTC.

This chain joins TRBV18 and TRBJ1-2; 8 positions match TRBD1. Per the germline V gene, CDR1 is KGHSH and CDR2 is LQKENI. The junction had 6 bases not matched to a gene; V was cut back by 3 bases and J by 6 bases. The CDR3 extends over 14 amino acids. The CDR3, as DNA: TGTGCCAGCTCACCGCCGGGACAGGTCCATGGCTACACCTTC. Translation gives CASSPPGQVHGYTF.

The chain combines TRBV2 with TRBJ2-2; D is possibly TRBD2 (5 bases). The CDR3 consists of 14 residues. The germline CDR1 and CDR2 sequences are SNHLY and FYNNEI. V shed 6 bases and J shed 1 base, with 9 bases lying between them. This chain's CDR3 is CASRAGQNTGELFF. CDR3 bases: TGTGCCAGCAGGGCGGGCCAGAACACCGGGGAGCTGTTTTTT.

This chain uses TRBV28 with TRBJ2-7; D perhaps matches TRBD2 (5 bases). The CDR3 contains 16 residues. V was cut by 2 bases and J by 0 bases, with 14 bases left in between. Germline assignment: CDR1 MDHEN and CDR2 SYDVKM. The CDR3 bases are TGTGCCAGCAGTTTAGTGGTCCGGCGGGCCTCCTACGAGCAGTACTTC. Translating it yields CASSLVVRRASYEQYF.

The sample holds a few counts of this clone. The V call is TRBV5-1, the J call TRBJ2-7; TRBD1 matches 9 bases. In germline, CDR1 is SGHRS, CDR2 YFSETQ. The length of the CDR3 is 13 residues. The V and J ends lost 3 bases and 7 bases, in that order; junction bases with no gene match: 5. The chain's CDR3 is CASSWSTGGEQYF. The CDR3 DNA follows: TGCGCCAGCAGCTGGTCGACAGGGGGTGAGCAGTACTTC.

The chain joins TRBV6-5 to TRBJ2-5, with D perhaps TRBD1 (5 bases). Germline CDR1 MNHEY, CDR2 SVGAGI. The CDR3 extends over 14 amino acids. V was pared by 4 bases and J by 5 bases, with 14 bases between. In DNA form, the CDR3 reads TGTGCCAGCAGTTTGGCCAGGGATTCGGAGACCCAGTACTTC. Its translation: CASSLARDSETQYF.

For this clone: The junction shows a germline mismatch at one end, possibly a read error. The chain carries TRBV28 and TRBJ1-1; no clear D. CDR1 MDHEN and CDR2 SYDVKM come from the germline V gene. CDR3 length equals 16 residues. The CDR3 loop reads CASTLLISSANTEAFF. The CDR3 bases are TGTGCCAGCACTTTACTGATTTCTAGTGCGAACACTGAAGCTTTCTTT. The entire variable domain, with the rest obtained from reference TRBV28 and TRBJ1-1, is as follows: DVKVTQSSRYLVKRTGEKVFLECVQDMDHENMFWYRQDPGLGLRLIYFSYDVKMKEKGDIPEGYSVSREKKERFSLILESASTNQTSMYLCASTLLISSANTEAFFGQGTRLTVV.